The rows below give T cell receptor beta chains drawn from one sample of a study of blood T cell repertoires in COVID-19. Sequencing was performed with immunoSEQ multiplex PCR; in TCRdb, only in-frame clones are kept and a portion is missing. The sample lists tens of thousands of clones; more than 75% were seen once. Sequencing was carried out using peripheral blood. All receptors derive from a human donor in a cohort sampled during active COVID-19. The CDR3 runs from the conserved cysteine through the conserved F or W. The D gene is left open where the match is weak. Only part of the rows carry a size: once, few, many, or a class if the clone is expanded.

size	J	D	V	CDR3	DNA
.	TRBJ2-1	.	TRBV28	CASSLPPPRGPNEQFF	TGTGCCAGCAGTTTACCTCCGCCCAGGGGTCCGAATGAGCAGTTCTTC
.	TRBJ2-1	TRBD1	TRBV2	CASNRGSYNEQFF	TGTGCCAGCAACAGGGGCTCCTACAATGAGCAGTTCTTC
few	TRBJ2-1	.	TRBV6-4	CASSDSSGSYNEQFF	TGTGCCAGCAGTGACTCTAGCGGCTCCTACAATGAGCAGTTCTTC
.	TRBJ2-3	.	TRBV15	CATSRVRGMADTQYF	TGTGCCACCAGCAGAGTCCGGGGGATGGCAGATACGCAGTATTTT
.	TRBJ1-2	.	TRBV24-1	CATSESENYGYTF	TGTGCCACCAGTGAGTCCGAGAACTATGGCTACACCTTC
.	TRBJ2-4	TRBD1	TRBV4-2	CASSQDELGQGLAKNIQYF	TGTGCCAGCAGCCAAGATGAGCTGGGACAGGGACTAGCCAAAAACATTCAGTACTTC
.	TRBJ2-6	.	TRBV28	CANSSGGISGANVLTF	TGTGCCAACAGTTCAGGGGGGATCTCTGGGGCCAACGTCCTGACTTTC
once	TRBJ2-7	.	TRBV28	CASRGYNRGDRERYEQYF	TGTGCCAGCAGGGGGTATAATCGCGGGGATCGGGAAAGATACGAGCAGTACTTC
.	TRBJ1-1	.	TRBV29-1	CSVEGQTATTEAFF	TGCAGCGTTGAGGGCCAGACCGCGACCACTGAAGCTTTCTTT
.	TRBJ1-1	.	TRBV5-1	CASTSAAGRGTEAFF	TGCGCCAGCACCTCGGCTGCTGGCAGGGGCACTGAAGCTTTCTTT
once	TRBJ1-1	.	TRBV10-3	CAGRQDMNTEAFF	TGTGCCGGCCGACAGGACATGAACACTGAAGCTTTCTTT
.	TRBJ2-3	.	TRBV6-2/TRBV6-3	CASSSYSRNTDTQYF	TGTGCCAGCAGTTCCTATAGCAGAAACACAGATACGCAGTATTTT
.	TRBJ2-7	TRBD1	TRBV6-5	CASREDRTLRVQYF	TGTGCCAGCAGAGAGGACAGGACCTTACGAGTACAGTACTTC
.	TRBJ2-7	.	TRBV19	CASSGGTGRALDSVYEQYF	TGTGCCAGTAGTGGGGGCACAGGCCGCGCCTTGGACTCCGTCTACGAGCAGTACTTC
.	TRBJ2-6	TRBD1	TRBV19	CASSPGQFSGANVLTF	TGTGCCAGTAGCCCGGGACAGTTCTCTGGGGCCAACGTCCTGACTTTC
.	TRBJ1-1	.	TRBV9	CASSVAVDTEAFF	TGTGCCAGCAGCGTAGCGGTGGACACTGAAGCTTTCTTT
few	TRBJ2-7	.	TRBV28	CASSPGLNEQYF	TGTGCCAGCAGCCCGGGACTGAACGAGCAGTACTTC
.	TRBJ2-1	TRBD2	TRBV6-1	CASSDSTSVLDNEQFF	TGTGCCAGCAGTGATAGTACTAGCGTCTTGGATAATGAGCAGTTCTTC
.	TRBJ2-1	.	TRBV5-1	CASSPGTEGSYNEQFF	TGCGCCAGCAGCCCGGGGACGGAGGGGTCCTACAATGAGCAGTTCTTC
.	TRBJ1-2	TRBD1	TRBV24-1	CATSDPTGGYYGYTF	TGTGCCACCAGTGACCCGACAGGGGGCTACTATGGCTACACCTTC
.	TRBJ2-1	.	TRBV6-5	CASSYSGGGLNEQFF	TGTGCCAGCAGTTACTCAGGGGGTGGGTTGAATGAGCAGTTCTTC
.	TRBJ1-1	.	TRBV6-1	CASSEAPGRNTEAFF	TGTGCCAGCAGTGAAGCACCCGGGAGGAACACTGAAGCTTTCTTT
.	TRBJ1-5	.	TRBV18	CASSPRPGDQPQHF	TGTGCCAGCTCACCACGCCCGGGGGACCAGCCCCAGCATTTT
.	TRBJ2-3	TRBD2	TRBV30	CAWSAPAGGADTQYF	TGTGCCTGGAGTGCCCCAGCGGGAGGTGCAGATACGCAGTATTTT
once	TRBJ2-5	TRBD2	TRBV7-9	CASSSTLQTSGSVQTQYF	TGTGCCAGCAGCTCCACCCTCCAGACTAGCGGGAGTGTTCAGACCCAGTACTTC
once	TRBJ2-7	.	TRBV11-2	CASSLAGDRRKQYF	TGTGCCAGCAGCTTAGCGGGAGACCGCCGTAAGCAGTACTTC
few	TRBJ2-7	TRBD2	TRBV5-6	CASSALGGLAETEQYF	TGTGCCAGCAGCGCGCTCGGTGGCCTAGCGGAGACCGAGCAGTACTTC
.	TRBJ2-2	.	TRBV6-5	CASSYSQTGELFF	TGTGCCAGCAGCTACAGTCAGACCGGGGAGCTGTTTTTT
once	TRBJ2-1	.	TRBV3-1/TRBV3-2	CASSQDWAHNEQFF	TGTGCCAGCAGCCAAGATTGGGCGCACAATGAGCAGTTCTTC
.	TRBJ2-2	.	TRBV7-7	CASSLSPRGNTGELFF	TGTGCCAGCAGCTTATCTCCCCGAGGGAACACCGGGGAGCTGTTTTTT
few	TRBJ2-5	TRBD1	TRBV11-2	CASSRTGWETQYF	TGTGCCAGCAGCCGGACAGGGTGGGAGACCCAGTACTTC
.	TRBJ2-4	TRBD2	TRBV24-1	CATSDRTSGYQYF	TGTGCCACCAGTGATCGGACTAGCGGTTATCAGTACTTC
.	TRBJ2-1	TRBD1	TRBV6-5	CASSPGTGVYNEQFF	TGTGCCAGCAGTCCCGGGACAGGGGTCTACAATGAGCAGTTCTTC
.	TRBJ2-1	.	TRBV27	CASGDVGSVNEQFF	TGTGCCAGCGGAGACGTCGGTAGCGTCAATGAGCAGTTCTTC
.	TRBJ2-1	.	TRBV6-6	CASKLVSTDEQFF	TGTGCCAGCAAATTGGTATCAACGGATGAGCAGTTCTTC